This T cell receptor (beta chain) is drawn from a study of T cell responses to AZD1222 COVID-19 vaccine. Note on this clone: Its antigen is still unknown.

Broader study findings: Repertoires were obtained solely post-peak T cell response. Spike-specific TCRs gained breadth and depth after people received two AZD1222 doses. There were vaccine-associated CD4 TCRs across spike, dominant at 160-218 and 743-854. In a largely white British group with more females than males, clonal diversity was possibly underestimated.

Deletions cut 6 bases from V and 4 bases from J, with 13 bases between. Germline CDR1 is SGHTA and CDR2 is FQGNSA. The CDR3 loop spans 14 amino acids. Sequencing was performed with immunoSEQ multiplex PCR; in TCRdb, only in-frame clones are kept and a portion is missing. The table lists 150,000 to 190,000 clones, 75% to 90% of them singletons. The V call is TRBV7-2, the J call TRBJ1-5; D is undetermined. Specimen: peripheral blood, collected after recovery from COVID-19. The sequence was collected from an adult who had recovered from COVID-19. CDR3 amino acids: CASSRRQTNQPQHF. CDR3 DNA sequence: TGTGCCAGCAGTCGTCGACAAACTAATCAGCCCCAGCATTTT.